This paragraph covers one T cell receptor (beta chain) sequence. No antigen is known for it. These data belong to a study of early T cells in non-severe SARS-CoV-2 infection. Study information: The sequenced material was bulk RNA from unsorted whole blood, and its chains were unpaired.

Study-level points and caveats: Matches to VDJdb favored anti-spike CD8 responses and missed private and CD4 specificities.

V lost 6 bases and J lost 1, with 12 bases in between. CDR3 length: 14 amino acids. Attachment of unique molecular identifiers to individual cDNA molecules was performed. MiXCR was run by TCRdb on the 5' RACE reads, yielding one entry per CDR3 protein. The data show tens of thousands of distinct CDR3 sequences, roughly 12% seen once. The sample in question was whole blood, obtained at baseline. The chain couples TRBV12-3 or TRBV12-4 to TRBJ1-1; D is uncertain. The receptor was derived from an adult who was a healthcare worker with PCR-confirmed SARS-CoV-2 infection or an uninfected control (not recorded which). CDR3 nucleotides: TGTGCCAGCAGGGTTGGGGTAACGAACACTGAAGCTTTCTTT. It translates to CASRVGVTNTEAFF.